Listed below are T cell receptor beta chains from one sample, sequenced in a study of metastatic and nonmetastatic thyroid tumors. MiXCR reprocessed the PCR reads for TCRdb. The table shows tens of thousands of clones, with about an eighth occurring only once. Material: blood. These receptors all stem from a female donor with papillary thyroid cancer or a benign thyroid nodule (not recorded which). Some clones in this sample may be carry-over from other donors' samples. Both conserved end residues are part of each CDR3. Fields, in order: V gene, D gene, clone size, J gene, CDR3 protein, CDR3 DNA. A D gene is named only where the DNA matches it firmly. Not every row has a clone size; where given, it reads once, few, many or a size class.

TRBV18	.	many	TRBJ1-1	CASSPTFTEAFF	TGTGCCAGCTCACCCACATTCACTGAAGCTTTCTTT
TRBV28	.	few	TRBJ1-4	CASSALGESLFF	TGTGCCAGCAGTGCTCTCGGGGAGTCTCTGTTTTTT
TRBV9	.	many	TRBJ2-7	CASSPGHYEQYF	TGTGCCAGCAGCCCGGGACACTACGAGCAGTACTTC
TRBV19	.	few	TRBJ1-2	CASSPTGMSGYGYTF	TGTGCCAGTAGCCCCACCGGTATGAGCGGCTATGGCTACACCTTC
TRBV6-1	.	many	TRBJ2-3	CASSTGRLRPDTQYF	TGTGCCAGCAGCACTGGACGCCTCAGACCAGATACGCAGTATTTT
TRBV28	.	many	TRBJ2-7	CASDSFTSYEQYF	TGTGCCAGTGACTCTTTCACCTCCTACGAGCAGTACTTC
TRBV18	.	many	TRBJ1-3	CASSPTGDSGNTIYF	TGTGCCAGCTCCCCAACGGGGGACTCTGGAAACACCATATATTTT
TRBV6-5	TRBD2	many	TRBJ2-2	CASSYAAGGPSTGELFF	TGTGCCAGCAGTTACGCAGCGGGAGGGCCTTCGACCGGGGAGCTGTTTTTT
TRBV19	.	many	TRBJ1-5	CASSRTYSFSNQPQHF	TGTGCCAGTAGCCGGACCTACAGTTTTAGCAATCAGCCCCAGCATTTT
TRBV3-1	.	many	TRBJ1-5	CASSLERNQPQHF	TGTGCCAGCAGCCTAGAGAGGAATCAGCCCCAGCATTTT
TRBV2	.	many	TRBJ2-5	CASNRDPQETQYF	TGTGCCAGCAACCGGGACCCTCAAGAGACCCAGTACTTC
TRBV12-3/TRBV12-4	.	.	TRBJ2-5	CASSQSGVQETRYF	TGTGCCAGCAGTCAATCGGGTGTCCAAGAGACCCGGTACTTC
TRBV15	.	many	TRBJ2-3	CATSSGDKDTDTQYF	TGTGCCACCAGCAGCGGGGACAAAGACACAGATACGCAGTATTTT
TRBV10-3	TRBD1	.	TRBJ1-2	CAISGQGNYGYTF	TGTGCCATCAGCGGACAGGGTAACTATGGCTACACCTTC
TRBV6-1	TRBD1	many	TRBJ1-3	CASIDRAGNTIYF	TGTGCCAGCATAGACAGGGCCGGGAACACCATATATTTT
TRBV18	TRBD1	many	TRBJ2-6	CASSPRTGISGANVLTF	TGTGCCAGCTCACCACGGACAGGGATCTCTGGGGCCAACGTCCTGACTTTC
TRBV6-1	.	many	TRBJ2-5	CASGGRMTQYF	TGTGCCAGCGGGGGGAGAATGACCCAGTACTTC
TRBV28	.	few	TRBJ1-1	CASSPQGLNTEAFF	TGTGCCAGCAGTCCCCAGGGGTTGAACACTGAAGCTTTCTTT
TRBV29-1	.	many	TRBJ2-2	CSVEAGYTGELFF	TGCAGCGTTGAAGCTGGGTACACCGGGGAGCTGTTTTTT
TRBV11-2	.	.	TRBJ2-7	CASSRSGRGSYEQYF	TGTGCCAGCAGCCGCTCGGGCAGGGGTTCCTACGAGCAGTACTTC
TRBV15	.	few	TRBJ1-2	CATSRDRASYGYTF	TGTGCCACCAGCAGAGATCGTGCTTCCTATGGCTACACCTTC
TRBV10-1	TRBD1	many	TRBJ2-2	CAGFRDSPTFGELFF	TGCGCCGGATTCCGGGACAGCCCTACGTTCGGGGAGCTGTTTTTT
TRBV7-9	.	many	TRBJ1-2	CASSFSVQGEGYTF	TGTGCCAGCAGCTTTTCTGTACAGGGAGAAGGCTACACCTTC
TRBV2	TRBD2	many	TRBJ2-1	CASSKTSGSYNEQFF	TGTGCCAGCAGTAAAACTAGCGGGAGCTACAATGAGCAGTTCTTC
TRBV3-1	TRBD2	many	TRBJ2-7	CASSHTSGTSYEQYF	TGTGCCAGCAGCCATACTAGCGGGACCTCCTACGAGCAGTACTTC
TRBV19	.	many	TRBJ1-1	CASRTTGNTEAFF	TGTGCCAGTAGAACGACAGGGAACACTGAAGCTTTCTTT
TRBV12-5	TRBD1	many	TRBJ1-5	CASGLAISRDRTFSNQPQHF	TGTGCTAGTGGTTTGGCCATAAGCCGGGACAGGACCTTTAGCAATCAGCCCCAGCATTTT
TRBV30	.	.	TRBJ1-1	CAWSVRMLAFF	TGTGCCTGGAGCGTCCGGATGTTAGCTTTCTTT
TRBV5-4	.	many	TRBJ2-7	CASSSRVGSLAYEQYF	TGTGCCAGCAGCTCGAGGGTAGGCAGTCTTGCCTACGAGCAGTACTTC
TRBV19	.	many	TRBJ1-1	CASSIAGTNTEAFF	TGTGCCAGTAGTATTGCGGGGACAAACACTGAAGCTTTCTTT
TRBV20-1	.	.	TRBJ1-2	CSARGAGGYGYTF	TGCAGTGCTAGGGGGGCAGGAGGCTATGGCTACACCTTC
TRBV6-2/TRBV6-3	.	few	TRBJ2-7	CASSSLGWEQYF	TGTGCCAGCAGTTCCTTAGGCTGGGAGCAGTACTTC
TRBV7-2	TRBD1	many	TRBJ1-2	CASSSGTGGNYGYTF	TGTGCCAGCAGCTCCGGGACAGGGGGCAACTATGGCTACACCTTC
TRBV7-8	.	many	TRBJ2-5	CASSLRWVQETQYF	TGTGCCAGCAGCTTACGATGGGTCCAAGAGACCCAGTACTTC
TRBV6-2/TRBV6-3	.	many	TRBJ2-6	CASRPRKRAGANVLTF	TGTGCCAGCAGACCTAGGAAAAGAGCTGGGGCCAACGTCCTGACTTTC
TRBV5-8	TRBD1	.	TRBJ2-2	CASSLGQGVAGELFF	TGTGCCAGCAGCTTGGGTCAGGGGGTGGCCGGGGAGCTGTTTTTT
TRBV14	TRBD1	few	TRBJ1-1	CASRSTGAAFF	TGTGCCAGCAGATCGACAGGGGCAGCTTTCTTT
TRBV7-3	TRBD1	.	TRBJ2-1	CASSLGQGVFDEQFF	TGTGCCAGCAGCTTGGGACAGGGGGTGTTTGATGAGCAGTTCTTC
TRBV5-1	.	many	TRBJ1-4	CASSGSGAMGEKLFF	TGCGCCAGCAGCGGATCAGGGGCCATGGGTGAAAAACTGTTTTTT
TRBV5-1	TRBD2	many	TRBJ2-1	CASSLGLGLAGSYNEQFF	TGCGCCAGCAGCTTGGGTTTGGGACTAGCGGGGTCCTACAATGAGCAGTTCTTC
TRBV4-3	TRBD2	many	TRBJ2-1	CASSQVDAGDPLGEQFF	TGCGCCAGCAGCCAAGTTGACGCGGGAGACCCTCTGGGTGAGCAGTTCTTC
TRBV24-1	TRBD2	.	TRBJ2-7	CATSDSTSAFYEQYF	TGTGCCACCAGTGATTCTACTAGCGCCTTCTACGAGCAGTACTTC
TRBV27	TRBD1	many	TRBJ1-6	CASRPGQGLYNSPLHF	TGTGCCAGCAGACCAGGACAGGGACTCTATAATTCACCCCTCCACTTT
TRBV11-1	.	many	TRBJ2-7	CASSPRAYEQYF	TGTGCCAGCAGCCCCCGAGCTTACGAGCAGTACTTC
TRBV28	TRBD2	many	TRBJ2-4	CASRTSGRQYF	TGTGCCAGCAGAACGAGCGGGAGACAGTACTTC
TRBV19	TRBD1	.	TRBJ1-5	CASSTYRGHSNQPKNF	TGTGCCAGTAGTACCTACAGGGGGCATAGCAATCAGCCCAAGAATTTT
TRBV25-1	TRBD1	many	TRBJ1-3	CASSETGGGNTIYF	TGTGCCAGCAGTGAGACAGGGGGGGGAAACACCATATATTTT
TRBV29-1	TRBD2	many	TRBJ2-1	CSVDTAGVYNEQFF	TGCAGCGTTGATACCGCGGGAGTCTACAATGAGCAGTTCTTC
TRBV12-3/TRBV12-4	TRBD2	many	TRBJ2-1	CASSTSGRHEQFF	TGTGCCAGCAGCACTAGCGGGAGGCATGAGCAGTTCTTC
TRBV4-1	.	.	TRBJ2-7	CASSQDILRSYEQYF	TGCGCCAGCAGCCAAGATATATTGCGCTCCTACGAGCAGTACTTC
TRBV6-2/TRBV6-3	.	many	TRBJ2-7	CASSRISHEQYF	TGTGCCAGCAGTAGGATCAGCCACGAGCAGTACTTC
TRBV20-1	.	.	TRBJ1-5	CSAIEEGSNQPQHF	TGCAGTGCTATCGAGGAGGGAAGCAATCAGCCCCAGCATTTT
TRBV6-1	.	many	TRBJ1-1	CASTLLLLNTEAFF	TGTGCCAGCACCTTACTACTTTTGAACACTGAAGCTTTCTTT
TRBV5-6	.	.	TRBJ2-3	CASRRWGADTQYF	TGTGCCAGCAGACGGTGGGGTGCAGATACACAGTATTTT
TRBV28	.	.	TRBJ2-4	CASSPGLELAKNIQYF	TGTGCCAGCAGTCCCGGACTGGAGCTAGCCAAAAACATTCAGTACTTC
TRBV11-2	.	many	TRBJ2-1	CASSLAGVYNEQFF	TGTGCCAGCAGCTTAGCGGGAGTCTACAATGAGCAGTTCTTC
TRBV7-2	TRBD2	many	TRBJ2-5	CASSLFPGGEETQYF	TGTGCCAGCAGCTTATTCCCGGGAGGGGAAGAGACCCAGTACTTC